The clone carrying this T cell receptor (beta chain) showed up just once. As yet, its antigen is unknown. This sample was taken from a study of glioma-infiltrating T cells after dendritic cell vaccination. About the study: Autologous tumor lysate was loaded overnight onto monocyte-derived dendritic cells grown about 7 days with IL-4 and GM-CSF. At biweekly intervals, patients got three intradermal dendritic cell vaccine injections.

Profiled with immunoSEQ multiplex PCR; TCRdb holds only in-frame clones, not every one. The repertoire holds about 92,000 clones, with 85% to 90% as singletons. Whole-study results and caveats: Survival was not directly related to TCR clonality in these patients.

The sample in question was blood, obtained before dendritic cell vaccination. The source is a human donor with glioblastoma.

In DNA, the CDR3 is TGTGCCAGCAGTTACGCGGGACAGGGGGCCTACGAGCAGTACTTC. Translating gives CASSYAGQGAYEQYF. The rearrangement joins TRBV6-5 to TRBJ2-7; 11 nucleotides match TRBD1. The germline V gene has CDR1 MNHEY and CDR2 SVGAGI. The CDR3 has 15 amino acids. Trimming took 2 bases from V and 2 from J; bases not matched to a gene: 2.